One and the same sample provided the 3 T cell receptor beta chains below, sequenced in a study of blood T cell repertoires in COVID-19. Assay used: immunoSEQ multiplex PCR; TCRdb lists only in-frame clones, some missing. The sample lists 80,000 to 100,000 clones, 80% seen once, with about 15% in the top ten. Sequenced material: peripheral blood. The receptor source for this set is a human donor in a cohort sampled during active COVID-19.

This clone came up once. The chain carries TRBV9 and TRBJ1-2; 9 bases agree with TRBD1. The V gene end was trimmed by 2 bases and the J gene end by 4 bases; junction bases not matched to a gene: 3. Germline loops: CDR1 SGDLS, CDR2 YYNGEE. This CDR3 region has 14 residues. The CDR3 nucleotides read TGTGCCAGCAGCGTTGGGACAGGGATCTATGGCTACACCTTC. Its protein product is CASSVGTGIYGYTF.

The rearrangement joins TRBV2 to TRBJ1-5; D uncertain. Trimming left V 0 bases short and J 3 bases short, with 9 bases between. The germline CDR1 and CDR2 sequences are SNHLY and FYNNEI. CDR3 length equals 15 residues. For the CDR3, the DNA is TGTGCCAGCAGTGAAGCGCCTCGGTTCAATCAGCCCCAGCATTTT. Its protein is CASSEAPRFNQPQHF.

The V and J genes are TRBV5-6 and TRBJ1-5; possibly TRBD1 for D (6 bases). CDR1 SGHDT and CDR2 YYEEEE come from the germline V gene. Trimming removed 5 bases from V and 1 base from J, with 13 bases in between. CDR3 length equals 15 residues. The chain's CDR3 is CASSSGQGSNQPQHF. The CDR3 bases are TGTGCCAGCAGTTCTGGGCAGGGGAGCAATCAGCCCCAGCATTTT.